This T cell receptor (beta chain) was sequenced for a study of shared clonotypes between healthy human individuals. Study-wide results and limits: Naive subsets usually exceeded memory subsets in estimated richness.

Some clones are missing from TCRdb's copy, which holds only in-frame ones; the method was immunoSEQ multiplex PCR. The sample has just over 2,000,000 clones; about 95% are singletons. With respect to this clone: Antigen: not known.

The specimen sequenced was naive CD4+ T cells sorted from blood. Subset of the sample: CD45RA+ positively selected. The source of this sequence is a man between 18 and 29 years old in good health.

The CDR3 region is CASSEDRPQDTQYF. The CDR3 region has the DNA TGCGCCAGCAGTGAGGACAGGCCCCAAGATACGCAGTATTTT. V is TRBV10-1 and J is TRBJ2-3; D might be TRBD1 (6 bases). CDR1 and CDR2 (germline): WNHNN, SYGVQD (reference sequence). Between the trimmed V and J ends, which lost 2 bases and 5 bases, there was a span of 11 bases. The CDR3 totals 14 residues.